A selection of T cell receptor beta chains follows, all from one sample in a study of cytomegalovirus exposure and HLA in healthy donors. Some clones are missing from TCRdb's copy, which holds only in-frame ones; the method was immunoSEQ multiplex PCR. The repertoire holds 95,000 to 130,000 clones, with around two thirds as singletons. The sample taken for sequencing was PBMCs. These receptors were obtained from a woman in her thirties or forties in good health and CMV-seropositive. Each CDR3 is given with its conserved first and last residue. Fields, in order: clone size, J gene, V gene, D gene, CDR3 protein, CDR3 DNA. D genes are given only for firm matches. Size tells how often a clone was seen (once, few, many) or the class of an expanded clone, and some rows leave it out.

abundance: -; j_gene: TRBJ2-7; v_gene: TRBV6-6; d_gene: -; CDR3aa: CASSYARGDEQYF; CDR3nt: TGTGCCAGCAGTTACGCCAGGGGGGACGAGCAGTACTTC
abundance: -; j_gene: TRBJ2-2; v_gene: TRBV18; d_gene: -; CDR3aa: CASSRNAMDSGTGELFF; CDR3nt: TGTGCCAGCTCCCGAAACGCCATGGACAGTGGCACCGGGGAGCTGTTTTTT
abundance: -; j_gene: TRBJ1-2; v_gene: TRBV7-9; d_gene: TRBD1; CDR3aa: CASSLTTGDIYGYTF; CDR3nt: TGTGCCAGCAGCCTTACAACAGGGGACATCTATGGCTACACCTTC
abundance: few; j_gene: TRBJ2-5; v_gene: TRBV9; d_gene: TRBD2; CDR3aa: CASSARTSGRFETQYF; CDR3nt: TGTGCCAGCAGCGCCCGGACTAGCGGGAGGTTTGAGACCCAGTACTTC
abundance: -; j_gene: TRBJ1-1; v_gene: TRBV5-1; d_gene: TRBD1; CDR3aa: CASSLTGESATEAFF; CDR3nt: TGCGCCAGCAGCCTCACAGGGGAATCGGCCACTGAAGCTTTCTTT
abundance: -; j_gene: TRBJ2-1; v_gene: TRBV7-9; d_gene: -; CDR3aa: CASSLDPRHEQFF; CDR3nt: TGTGCCAGCAGCTTAGACCCCAGGCATGAGCAGTTCTTC
abundance: -; j_gene: TRBJ2-3; v_gene: TRBV5-8; d_gene: TRBD2; CDR3aa: CASSLGGLAGTDTQYF; CDR3nt: TGTGCCAGCAGCTTGGGGGGACTAGCGGGTACAGATACGCAGTATTTT
abundance: once; j_gene: TRBJ2-3; v_gene: TRBV7-3; d_gene: TRBD2; CDR3aa: CASSLVAGATDTQYF; CDR3nt: TGTGCCAGCAGCTTGGTAGCGGGAGCCACAGATACGCAGTATTTT
abundance: few; j_gene: TRBJ1-3; v_gene: TRBV4-1; d_gene: -; CDR3aa: CASSQVPTRPGNTIYF; CDR3nt: TGCGCCAGCAGCCAAGTACCTACGCGCCCGGGAAACACCATATATTTT
abundance: -; j_gene: TRBJ1-1; v_gene: TRBV25-1; d_gene: -; CDR3aa: CASSERGRSGNTEAFF; CDR3nt: TGTGCCAGCAGTGAACGGGGGAGGTCTGGGAACACTGAAGCTTTCTTT
abundance: -; j_gene: TRBJ2-3; v_gene: TRBV27; d_gene: -; CDR3aa: CASSPLFGVEADTQYF; CDR3nt: TGTGCCAGCAGTCCTTTATTTGGGGTGGAGGCAGATACGCAGTATTTT
abundance: -; j_gene: TRBJ2-3; v_gene: TRBV7-9; d_gene: -; CDR3aa: CASSSPGHSTDTQYF; CDR3nt: TGTGCCAGCAGCTCACCGGGACATAGCACAGATACGCAGTATTTT
abundance: -; j_gene: TRBJ2-5; v_gene: TRBV7-9; d_gene: TRBD1; CDR3aa: CASSLARWDRGPETQYF; CDR3nt: TGTGCCAGCAGCTTAGCACGTTGGGACAGGGGCCCAGAGACCCAGTACTTC
abundance: few; j_gene: TRBJ1-4; v_gene: TRBV7-2; d_gene: TRBD1; CDR3aa: CASSSIAQGVNEKLFF; CDR3nt: TGTGCCAGCAGCTCCATCGCCCAGGGGGTTAATGAAAAACTGTTTTTT
abundance: few; j_gene: TRBJ2-7; v_gene: TRBV27; d_gene: TRBD2; CDR3aa: CASSLLAGVRSSYEQYF; CDR3nt: TGTGCCAGCAGTTTGCTAGCGGGTGTGAGGAGCTCCTACGAGCAGTACTTC
abundance: once; j_gene: TRBJ2-1; v_gene: TRBV7-2; d_gene: -; CDR3aa: CASSLGPAETHEQFF; CDR3nt: TGTGCCAGCAGCTTAGGTCCAGCGGAGACACATGAGCAGTTCTTC
abundance: -; j_gene: TRBJ2-2; v_gene: TRBV27; d_gene: -; CDR3aa: CASRKSRDSFTGELFF; CDR3nt: TGTGCCAGCAGAAAATCCCGGGACTCCTTCACCGGGGAGCTGTTTTTT
abundance: -; j_gene: TRBJ2-7; v_gene: TRBV4-2; d_gene: -; CDR3aa: CASSQATGAGSYEQYF; CDR3nt: TGTGCCAGCAGCCAAGCGACGGGTGCGGGGTCCTACGAGCAGTACTTC
abundance: -; j_gene: TRBJ1-1; v_gene: TRBV7-3; d_gene: TRBD1; CDR3aa: CASSGEGQGNTEAFF; CDR3nt: TGTGCCAGCAGCGGAGAGGGACAGGGGAACACTGAAGCTTTCTTT
abundance: -; j_gene: TRBJ2-2; v_gene: TRBV16; d_gene: -; CDR3aa: CASSQWSARTGELFF; CDR3nt: TGTGCCAGCAGCCAATGGTCAGCGCGCACCGGGGAGCTGTTTTTT
abundance: -; j_gene: TRBJ2-1; v_gene: TRBV19; d_gene: TRBD2; CDR3aa: CASSIGLGLENEQFF; CDR3nt: TGTGCCAGTAGTATAGGTTTAGGACTAGAGAATGAGCAGTTCTTC
abundance: -; j_gene: TRBJ2-4; v_gene: TRBV18; d_gene: TRBD1; CDR3aa: CASSPSDRVVAKNIQYF; CDR3nt: TGTGCCAGCTCACCGTCCGACAGGGTCGTAGCCAAAAACATTCAGTACTTC
abundance: once; j_gene: TRBJ2-7; v_gene: TRBV28; d_gene: TRBD1; CDR3aa: CASRVGQGVVYEQYF; CDR3nt: TGTGCCAGCAGAGTCGGACAGGGGGTTGTCTACGAGCAGTACTTC